The next 18 T cell receptor beta chains were all read from a single sample in a study of response to subunit inactivated influenza vaccine. TCRdb reprocessed the RT-PCR reads with MiXCR, giving one entry per CDR3 protein. The data show around 170,000 distinct CDR3 sequences, around 11% seen once. The source material was CD8+ T cells sorted from PBMCs, sampled 23 to 25 months after vaccination. These receptors all come from a man aged 45 to 70 who received an inactivated influenza vaccine.

The sample holds a few counts of this clonotype. The chain recombines TRBV7-9 with TRBJ1-5; D is possibly TRBD1 (6 bases). The CDR3 sequence is 16 residues long. Germline CDR1 SEHNR, CDR2 FQNEAQ (reference sequence). V lost 5 bases and J 1 base, leaving 15 bases between the germline ends. For the CDR3, the DNA is TGTGCCAGCAGCAAACAGGGAGGGGGGAGCAATCAGCCCCAGCATTTT. Translating it yields CASSKQGGGSNQPQHF.

This clonotype was recorded a few times. The chain is built from TRBV29-1 and TRBJ2-2; 8 nucleotides align to TRBD1. There are 15 residues in the CDR3. Germline V gene sequence: CDR1 SQVTM, CDR2 ANQGSEA. The trim removed 6 bases at V and 1 base at J, leaving 7 bases unmatched. For the CDR3, the DNA is TGCAGCGTGCGGACAGGGTGGTTGAACACCGGGGAGCTGTTTTTT. This translates into CSVRTGWLNTGELFF.

The chain combines TRBV9 with TRBJ2-3, with TRBD2 identical over 10 bases. The J segment lost 2 bases and the V segment lost 2 bases, leaving 5 bases of the junction unmatched. The CDR3 extends over 16 amino acids. CDR1 and CDR2 from the germline V gene are SGDLS and YYNGEE. The CDR3 here is CASSVSGGHDTDTQYF. The CDR3 DNA sequence: TGTGCCAGCAGCGTTAGCGGGGGGCACGACACAGATACGCAGTATTTT.

J is TRBJ2-7 and V is TRBV12-3 or TRBV12-4, with D perhaps matching TRBD2 (6 bases). Trimming cost V 5 bases and J 5 bases, with 19 bases left between them. There are 15 residues in the CDR3. The CDR3 loop is CASSNRDSGGHEQYF. The CDR3, as DNA: TGTGCCAGCAGTAACCGGGACTCAGGAGGTCACGAGCAGTACTTC.

The table lists this clonotype with a few counts. The gene calls are TRBV9 and TRBJ2-5, with 7 positions matching TRBD1. Germline V lookup: CDR1 SGDLS, CDR2 YYNGEE. The CDR3 runs to 14 residues. V gave up 0 bases and J gave up 4 bases; unmatched junction bases: 3. This chain's CDR3 is CASSVGQGRETQYF. The CDR3 DNA is TGTGCCAGCAGCGTAGGACAGGGACGAGAGACCCAGTACTTC.

The genes are TRBV10-3 and TRBJ2-7, with TRBD2 identical over 10 bases. Looked up from germline, CDR1 is ENHRY and CDR2 is SYGVKD. V dropped 3 bases and J dropped 5; count of bases not matched to a gene: 7. The CDR3 is made up of 15 amino acids. The CDR3 reads CAISDPSGSNNEQYF. The CDR3 bases are TGTGCCATCAGTGATCCTAGCGGGAGTAATAACGAGCAGTACTTC.

This sequence joins TRBV20-1 and TRBJ2-3; D unresolved. V was cut by 5 bases and J by 2 bases, with 14 bases left in between. From germline, CDR1 is DFQATT and CDR2 SNEGSKA (reference sequence). The CDR3 spans 14 residues. This CDR3 reads CSAGPDTNTDTQYF. CDR3 DNA sequence: TGCAGTGCTGGGCCGGATACAAACACAGATACGCAGTATTTT.

This clonotype has a handful of counts. The J gene is TRBJ2-5, the V gene TRBV12-5; D gene unclear. Looked up from germline, CDR1 is LGHNT and CDR2 is FRNRAP. V was shortened by 3 bases and J by 4 bases, with 9 bases between the two germline ends. The CDR3 is 13 residues long. The CDR3 region has the DNA TGTGCTAGTGGTTTAAGTGTTCGAGAGACCCAGTACTTC. Its translation: CASGLSVRETQYF.

This clonotype has just a few counts. The chain recombines TRBV7-9 with TRBJ1-1, with TRBD1 matching over 9 bases. The CDR3 is made up of 13 amino acids. Looked up from germline, CDR1 is SEHNR and CDR2 is FQNEAQ (reference sequence). The trim removed 3 bases at V and 11 bases at J, leaving 7 bases unmatched. The CDR3 nucleotides read TGTGCCAGCAGCTTGGGACAGGGCTTGTACGCTTTCTTT. Amino acids: CASSLGQGLYAFF.

This chain links TRBV24-1 with TRBJ2-2; TRBD2 matches 13 bases. CDR3 length: 18 residues. V lost 4 bases, J lost 6 bases, and 10 bases stayed unmatched. The germline V gene has CDR1 KGHDR and CDR2 SFDVKD. CDR3 sequence reads: CATSDQKRTSGSPGELFF. The CDR3 DNA follows: TGTGCCACCAGTGACCAGAAACGGACTAGCGGGAGCCCCGGGGAGCTGTTTTTT.

V is TRBV28 and J is TRBJ2-1; possibly TRBD2 for D (6 bases). Germline CDR1 reads MDHEN; CDR2 reads SYDVKM. The CDR3 spans 13 residues. V was shortened by 1 base and J by 10 bases, with 11 bases between the two germline ends. Written as DNA, the CDR3 is TGTGCCAGCAGTTTATTGCGGGATGGCGAGCAGTTCTTC. Residues: CASSLLRDGEQFF.

This clonotype was seen only a few times. In nucleotides, the CDR3 is TGCAGTGCTAGAGACTACTGGGCGGGAGGGTCCTACGAGCAGTACTTC. This translates into CSARDYWAGGSYEQYF. The chain couples TRBV20-1 to TRBJ2-7; 9 bases align to TRBD2. Germline trimming cut 0 bases from V and 1 base from J; bases unmatched to any gene: 7. The germline gives CDR1 DFQATT, CDR2 SNEGSKA (reference sequence). This CDR3 contains 16 residues.

V usage is TRBV20-1 and J usage is TRBJ2-1; TRBD2 aligns across 11 bases. Trimming took 0 bases from V and 5 from J; bases not matched to a gene: 12. The V gene's germline CDR1 is DFQATT and CDR2 SNEGSKA (reference sequence). The CDR3 is 18 residues long. In nucleotides, the CDR3 is TGCAGTGCTAGAGATCTCACTAGCGGGAGTTTCTACCACAATGAGCAGTTCTTC. Its protein is CSARDLTSGSFYHNEQFF.

The table lists this clonotype with a few counts. The chain's CDR3 is CASRTTGLGWDTQYF. DNA of the CDR3: TGTGCCAGCAGAACTACAGGACTAGGGTGGGATACGCAGTATTTT. This rearrangement joins TRBV6-1 to TRBJ2-3, with TRBD2 identical over 7 bases. This CDR3 spans 15 amino acids. CDR1 is MNHNS and CDR2 is SASEGT in the germline V gene. The trim removed 6 bases at V and 6 bases at J, leaving 12 bases unmatched.

At least ten counts were recorded for this clonotype. The rearrangement links TRBV20-1 to TRBJ2-1, with D tentatively TRBD1 or TRBD2 (5 bases each). Germline lookup yields CDR1 DFQATT and CDR2 SNEGSKA (reference sequence). Trimming stripped 6 bases from V and 2 bases from J, with 14 bases between. This CDR3 has 14 residues. This CDR3 is CSARSGTTYNEQFF. The CDR3 nucleotides read TGCAGTGCCAGATCCGGGACCACCTACAATGAGCAGTTCTTC.

This clonotype was found many times. The CDR3 bases are TGTGCCAGCAGTTTAGACGGGGTGACCTACAATGAGCAGTTCTTC. Translation gives CASSLDGVTYNEQFF. This rearrangement joins TRBV12-3 or TRBV12-4 to TRBJ2-1, with D maybe TRBD2 (5 bases). The CDR3 is made up of 15 amino acids. Trimming removed 1 base at V and 2 bases at J, with 9 bases between.

This clonotype appeared many times. The gene calls are TRBV12-3 or TRBV12-4 and TRBJ2-5; D may correspond to TRBD1 or TRBD2 (6 bases each). V gave up 7 bases and J gave up 4 bases, with 19 bases separating them. The CDR3 has 15 amino acids. For the CDR3, the DNA is TGTGCCAGCACCCTTCGATGGGGGGCTGGAGAGACCCAGTACTTC. This sequence encodes CASTLRWGAGETQYF.

The chain combines TRBV4-3 with TRBJ2-1; a possible D gene is TRBD1 (5 bases). Trimming removed 0 bases at V and 8 bases at J, with 14 bases between. This CDR3 is built from 15 residues. In germline, CDR1 is LGHNA, CDR2 YSLEER. DNA of the CDR3: TGCGCCAGCAGCCAAGACCCCGGCAGGGCCCATGAGCAGTTCTTC. It encodes CASSQDPGRAHEQFF.